This entry describes one TCR beta chain. No antigen is known for it. This record belongs to a study of tissue T cells after allogeneic stem cell transplantation. The CDR3 loop spans 14 amino acids. The germline V gene encodes CDR1 SEHNR and CDR2 FQNEAQ (reference sequence). The V end lost 4 bases, the J end lost 4 bases, and 11 bases lay between the germline ends. Broader study findings: Tissue-detected TCR repertoire was only partly captured by blood and spleen T cells.

Survey-depth TCRbeta CDR3 sequencing reported V/J genes and productive frequencies. TCRdb keeps only in-frame clones here, not all; method: immunoSEQ multiplex PCR. The sample contains 20,000 to 30,000 clones, around 79% of which appear only once. The receptor was isolated from a female donor at least 60 years old with lung cancer. This sample comprised tissue from the ileum, obtained at autopsy. The chain uses TRBV7-9 and TRBJ1-5, with a tentative D call TRBD1 (5 bases). The CDR3 sequence: CASSSGTENQPQHF. DNA for the CDR3: TGTGCCAGCAGCTCCGGGACGGAGAATCAGCCCCAGCATTTT.